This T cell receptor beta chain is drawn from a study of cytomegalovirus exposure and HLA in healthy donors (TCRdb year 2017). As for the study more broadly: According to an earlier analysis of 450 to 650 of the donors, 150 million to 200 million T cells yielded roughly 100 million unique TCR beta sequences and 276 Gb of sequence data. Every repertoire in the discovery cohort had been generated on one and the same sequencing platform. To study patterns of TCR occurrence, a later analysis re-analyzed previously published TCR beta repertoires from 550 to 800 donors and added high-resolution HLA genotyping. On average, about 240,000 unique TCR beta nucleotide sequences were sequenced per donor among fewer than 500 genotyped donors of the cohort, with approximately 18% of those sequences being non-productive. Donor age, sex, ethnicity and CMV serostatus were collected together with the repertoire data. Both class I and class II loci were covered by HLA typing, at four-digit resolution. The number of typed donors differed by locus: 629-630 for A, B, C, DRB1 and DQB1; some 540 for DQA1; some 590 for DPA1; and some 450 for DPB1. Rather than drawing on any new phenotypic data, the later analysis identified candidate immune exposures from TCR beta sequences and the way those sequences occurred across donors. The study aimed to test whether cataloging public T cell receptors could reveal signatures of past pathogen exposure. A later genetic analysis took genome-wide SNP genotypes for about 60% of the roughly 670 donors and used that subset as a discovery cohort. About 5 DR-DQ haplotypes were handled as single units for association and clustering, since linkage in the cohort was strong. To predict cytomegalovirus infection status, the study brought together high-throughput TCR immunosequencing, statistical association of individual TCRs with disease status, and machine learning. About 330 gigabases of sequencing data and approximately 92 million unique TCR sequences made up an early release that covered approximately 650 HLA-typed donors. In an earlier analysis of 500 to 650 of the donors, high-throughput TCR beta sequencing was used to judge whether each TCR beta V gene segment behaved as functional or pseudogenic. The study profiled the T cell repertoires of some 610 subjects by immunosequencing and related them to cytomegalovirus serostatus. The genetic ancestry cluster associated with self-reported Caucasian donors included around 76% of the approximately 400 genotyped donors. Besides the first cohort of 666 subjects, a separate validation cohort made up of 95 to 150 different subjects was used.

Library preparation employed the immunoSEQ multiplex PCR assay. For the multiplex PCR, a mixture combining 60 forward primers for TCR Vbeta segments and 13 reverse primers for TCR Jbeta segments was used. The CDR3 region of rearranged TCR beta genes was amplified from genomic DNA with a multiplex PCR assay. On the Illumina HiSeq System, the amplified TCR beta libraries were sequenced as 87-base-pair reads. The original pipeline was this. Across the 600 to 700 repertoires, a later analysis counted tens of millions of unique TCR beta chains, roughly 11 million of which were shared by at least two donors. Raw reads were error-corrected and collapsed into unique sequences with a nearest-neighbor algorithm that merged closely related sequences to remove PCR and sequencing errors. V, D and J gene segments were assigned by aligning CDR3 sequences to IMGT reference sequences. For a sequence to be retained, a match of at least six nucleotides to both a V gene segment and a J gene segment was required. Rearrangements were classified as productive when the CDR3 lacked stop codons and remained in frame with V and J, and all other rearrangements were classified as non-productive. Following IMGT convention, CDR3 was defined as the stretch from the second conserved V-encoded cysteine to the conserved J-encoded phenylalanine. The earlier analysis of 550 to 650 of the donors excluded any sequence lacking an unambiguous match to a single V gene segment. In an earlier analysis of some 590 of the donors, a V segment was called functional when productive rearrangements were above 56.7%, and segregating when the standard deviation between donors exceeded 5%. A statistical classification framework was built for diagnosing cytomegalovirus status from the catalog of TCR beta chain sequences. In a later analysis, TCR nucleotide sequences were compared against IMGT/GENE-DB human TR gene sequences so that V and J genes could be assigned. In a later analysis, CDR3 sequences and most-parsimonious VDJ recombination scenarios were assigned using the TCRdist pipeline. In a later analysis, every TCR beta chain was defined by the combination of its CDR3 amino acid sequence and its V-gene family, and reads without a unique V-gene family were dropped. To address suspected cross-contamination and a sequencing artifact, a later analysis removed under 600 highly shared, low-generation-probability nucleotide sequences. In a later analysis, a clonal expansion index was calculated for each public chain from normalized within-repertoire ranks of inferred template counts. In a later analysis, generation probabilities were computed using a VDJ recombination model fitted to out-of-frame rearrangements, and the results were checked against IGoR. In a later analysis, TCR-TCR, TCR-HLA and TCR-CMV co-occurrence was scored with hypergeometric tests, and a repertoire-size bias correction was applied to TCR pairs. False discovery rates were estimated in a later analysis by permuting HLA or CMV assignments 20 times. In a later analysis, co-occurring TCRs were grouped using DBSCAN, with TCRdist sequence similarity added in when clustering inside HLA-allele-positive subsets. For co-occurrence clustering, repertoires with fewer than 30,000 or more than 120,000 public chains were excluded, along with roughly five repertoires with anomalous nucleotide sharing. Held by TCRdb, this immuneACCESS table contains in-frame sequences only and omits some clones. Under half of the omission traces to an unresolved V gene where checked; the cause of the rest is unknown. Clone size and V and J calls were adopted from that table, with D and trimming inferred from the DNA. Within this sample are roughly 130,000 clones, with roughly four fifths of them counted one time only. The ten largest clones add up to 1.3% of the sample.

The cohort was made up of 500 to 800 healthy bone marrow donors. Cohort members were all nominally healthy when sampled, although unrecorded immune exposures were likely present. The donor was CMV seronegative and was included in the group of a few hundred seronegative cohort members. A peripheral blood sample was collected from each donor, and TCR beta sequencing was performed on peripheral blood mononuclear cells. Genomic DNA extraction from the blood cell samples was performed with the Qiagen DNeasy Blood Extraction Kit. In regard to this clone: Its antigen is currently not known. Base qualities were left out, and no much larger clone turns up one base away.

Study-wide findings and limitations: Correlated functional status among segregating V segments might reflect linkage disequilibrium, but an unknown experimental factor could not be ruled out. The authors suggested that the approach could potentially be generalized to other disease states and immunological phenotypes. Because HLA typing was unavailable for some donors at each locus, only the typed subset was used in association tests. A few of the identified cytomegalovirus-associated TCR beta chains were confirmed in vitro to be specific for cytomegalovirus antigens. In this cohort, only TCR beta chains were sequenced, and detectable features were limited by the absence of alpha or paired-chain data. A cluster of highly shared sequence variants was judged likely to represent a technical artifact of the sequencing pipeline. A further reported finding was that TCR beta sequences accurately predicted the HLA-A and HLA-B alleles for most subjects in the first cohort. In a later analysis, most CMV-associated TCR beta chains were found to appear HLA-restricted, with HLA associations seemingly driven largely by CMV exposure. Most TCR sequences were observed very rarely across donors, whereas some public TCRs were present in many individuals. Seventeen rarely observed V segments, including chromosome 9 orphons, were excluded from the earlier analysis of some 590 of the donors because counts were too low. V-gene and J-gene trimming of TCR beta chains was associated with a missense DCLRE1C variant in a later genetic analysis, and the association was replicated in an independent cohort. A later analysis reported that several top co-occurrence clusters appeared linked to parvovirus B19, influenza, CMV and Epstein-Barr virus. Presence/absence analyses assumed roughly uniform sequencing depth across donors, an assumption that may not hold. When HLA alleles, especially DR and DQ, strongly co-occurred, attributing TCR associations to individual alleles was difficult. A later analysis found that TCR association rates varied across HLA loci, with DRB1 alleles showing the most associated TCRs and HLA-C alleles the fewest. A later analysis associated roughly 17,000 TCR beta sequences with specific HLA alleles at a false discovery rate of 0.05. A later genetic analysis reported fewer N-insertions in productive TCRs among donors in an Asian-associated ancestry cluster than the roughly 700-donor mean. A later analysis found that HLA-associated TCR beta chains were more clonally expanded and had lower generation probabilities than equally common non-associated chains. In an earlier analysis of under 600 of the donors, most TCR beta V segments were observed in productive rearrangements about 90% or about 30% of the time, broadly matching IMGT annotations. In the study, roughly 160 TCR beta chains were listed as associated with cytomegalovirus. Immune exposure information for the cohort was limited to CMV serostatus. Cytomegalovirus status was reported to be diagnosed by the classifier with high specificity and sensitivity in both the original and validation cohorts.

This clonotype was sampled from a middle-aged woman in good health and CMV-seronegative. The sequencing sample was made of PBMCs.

The nucleotide sequence reads as follows: TGCGCCAGCAGCCACCGGGACAGGGTGATGGATACGCAGTATTTT. Its amino acids are CASSHRDRVMDTQYF. This chain joins TRBV4-1 to TRBJ2-3, with TRBD1 matching 9 junction bases. CDR1 MGHRA and CDR2 YSYEKL are derived from the germline V gene. The CDR3 runs 15 amino acids, cysteine and phenylalanine included. The DNA shown is the 45-base CDR3, in frame from base 1. Compared with germline, V lacks 3 bases and J lacks 6 bases; bases without a gene match: 7.